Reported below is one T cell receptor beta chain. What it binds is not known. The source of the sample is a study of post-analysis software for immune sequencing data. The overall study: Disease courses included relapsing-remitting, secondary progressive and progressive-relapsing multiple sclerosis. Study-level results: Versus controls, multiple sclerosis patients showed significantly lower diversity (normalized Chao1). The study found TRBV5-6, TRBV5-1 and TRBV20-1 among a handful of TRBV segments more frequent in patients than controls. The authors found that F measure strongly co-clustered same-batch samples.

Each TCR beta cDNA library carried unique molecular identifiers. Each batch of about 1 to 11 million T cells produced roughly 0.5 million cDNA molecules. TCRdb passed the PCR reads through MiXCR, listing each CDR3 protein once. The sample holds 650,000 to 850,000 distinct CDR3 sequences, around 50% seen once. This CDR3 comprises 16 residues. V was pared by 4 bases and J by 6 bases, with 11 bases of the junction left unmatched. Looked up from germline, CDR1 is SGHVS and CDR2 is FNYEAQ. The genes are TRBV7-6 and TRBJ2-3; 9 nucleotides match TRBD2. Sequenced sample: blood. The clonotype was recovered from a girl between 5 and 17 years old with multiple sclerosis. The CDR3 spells CASSSAGGRAEDTQYF. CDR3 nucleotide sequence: TGTGCCAGCAGCTCCGCGGGCGGGAGGGCCGAGGATACGCAGTATTTT.